One and the same sample provided the 5 T cell receptor beta chains below, sequenced in a study of blood T cell repertoires in COVID-19. This table comes from immunoSEQ multiplex PCR, and its TCRdb copy is limited to in-frame clones, with some not included. The sample has about 180,000 clones; 89% are singletons. Input material: PBMCs or T cells enriched from blood (not recorded which). These receptors came from a woman aged 40 to 50 with acute COVID-19.

Here the CDR3 reads CASSLDTTRGEKLFF. CDR3 coding DNA: TGTGCCAGCAGCTTAGATACCACTCGGGGTGAAAAACTGTTTTTT. V and J are TRBV7-2 and TRBJ1-4, with D unresolved. Deletions cut 1 base from V and 7 bases from J, with 13 bases between. Germline CDR1 is SGHTA and CDR2 is FQGNSA. This CDR3 contains 15 residues.

The chain employs TRBV7-8 and TRBJ1-1, with TRBD1 matching over 9 bases. This CDR3 comprises 14 residues. Trimming cost V 7 bases and J 9 bases; bases outside gene matches: 12. The germline V gene encodes CDR1 SGHVS and CDR2 FQNEAQ. CDR3 region: CASTLIQGAGKAFF. DNA for the CDR3: TGTGCCAGCACCCTCATACAGGGGGCAGGGAAAGCTTTCTTT. The whole variable domain, remainder taken from reference TRBV7-8 and TRBJ1-1, is GAGVSQSPRYKVAKRGQDVALRCDPISGHVSLFWYQQALGQGPEFLTYFQNEAQLDKSGLPSDRFFAERPEGSVSTLKIQRTQQEDSAVYLCASTLIQGAGKAFFGQGTRLTVV.

The gene calls are TRBV2 and TRBJ2-4; unclear D gene. V dropped 4 bases and J dropped 0 bases, with 10 bases sitting between them. This CDR3 spans 15 amino acids. CDR1 SNHLY and CDR2 FYNNEI come from the germline V gene. The DNA of the CDR3 is TGTGCCAGCAGTGTTGGCGGTGTAGCCAAAAACATTCAGTACTTC. Translated, it gives CASSVGGVAKNIQYF.

CDR3 bases: TGTGCCAGCAGTCCCAGACAGGGTTCAACCCATACGCAGTATTTT. Protein product: CASSPRQGSTHTQYF. This chain links TRBV27 with TRBJ2-3; 7 nucleotides align to TRBD1. V lost 5 bases to trimming and J lost 7 bases; unmatched junction nucleotides: 12. In germline, CDR1 is MNHEY, CDR2 SMNVEV (reference sequence). The CDR3 contains 15 residues.

This rearrangement joins TRBV6-1 to TRBJ1-3; D gene uncertain. The ends were cut back, 3 bases at V and 0 bases at J, with 9 bases in the middle. Germline V CDR1 and CDR2: MNHNS, SASEGT. This CDR3 region has 15 residues. CDR3 DNA: TGTGCCAGCAGTGATGACCGCGGCTCTGGAAACACCATATATTTT. Encoded protein: CASSDDRGSGNTIYF.